Each of the 28 T cell receptor beta chains below was sequenced from the same sample in a study of cytomegalovirus exposure and HLA in healthy donors. Vbeta (60) and Jbeta (13) primers were used in the PCR. TCRdb's copy holds only in-frame clones and misses some; the assay was immunoSEQ multiplex PCR. This sample has about 120,000 clones; over 75% occur once, and the top ten carry 1.4% to 1.5%. The sequenced sample consisted of PBMCs. The receptors were sampled from a woman aged 18-29 years in good health and CMV-seronegative.

The V call is TRBV6-5, the J call TRBJ1-1; weak D call: TRBD1 (5 bases). This CDR3 is built from 13 residues. The V gene's germline CDR1 is MNHEY and CDR2 SVGAGI. V was trimmed by 1 base and J by 7 bases, leaving 10 bases between them. The CDR3 region is CASSYWEGNEAFF. In DNA, the CDR3 is TGTGCCAGCAGTTACTGGGAGGGGAATGAAGCTTTCTTT.

V and J are TRBV25-1 and TRBJ2-7, with D possibly TRBD2 on 6 matching bases. The CDR3 is 15 residues long. The germline CDR1 and CDR2 sequences are MGHDK and SYGVNS. The V end lost 4 bases, the J end lost 4 bases, and 17 bases lay between the germline ends. Here the CDR3 reads CASSGVRGDPYEQYF. In nucleotides, the CDR3 is TGTGCCAGCAGTGGGGTGCGGGGCGATCCATACGAGCAGTACTTC.

This chain links TRBV9 with TRBJ2-2; no clear D. The CDR3 spans 13 residues. Trimming shortened V by 0 bases and J by 3 bases, and 3 bases separated the two germline ends. Germline assignment: CDR1 SGDLS and CDR2 YYNGEE. CDR3 bases: TGTGCCAGCAGCGTAGTATACACCGGGGAGCTGTTTTTT. This translates into CASSVVYTGELFF.

About this clone: Other DNA sequences of this sample code for an identical CDR3. The rearrangement joins TRBV30 to TRBJ2-2, with 11 nucleotides matching TRBD2. The CDR3 runs to 15 residues. With V trimmed by 4 bases and J by 1 base, 2 bases remained unmatched. Germline lookup yields CDR1 GTSNPN and CDR2 SVGIG (reference sequence). The CDR3 DNA is TGTGCCTGGAATAGCGGGGGGGGGAACACCGGGGAGCTGTTTTTT. Protein sequence: CAWNSGGGNTGELFF.

In its sample, this clone was seen a few times. The gene calls are TRBV10-2 and TRBJ1-4, with 8 bases matching TRBD1. The CDR3 is 13 residues long. The germline V gene encodes CDR1 WSHSY and CDR2 SAAADI. J was trimmed by 7 bases and V by 8 bases; bases with no gene match: 6. This CDR3 is CASEDRVGEKLFF. The CDR3 DNA sequence: TGCGCCAGCGAGGACAGGGTGGGTGAAAAACTGTTTTTT.

This chain links TRBV6-5 with TRBJ2-5; weak D call: TRBD1 (5 bases). Germline V gene lookup returns CDR1 MNHEY and CDR2 SVGAGI. Between the trimmed V and J ends, which lost 0 bases and 10 bases, there was a span of 15 bases. CDR3 length equals 14 residues. DNA of the CDR3: TGTGCCAGCAGTTACTCATCCCAGGGTATTAACCAGTACTTC. Protein product: CASSYSSQGINQYF.

The chain links TRBV30 to TRBJ1-6; D might be TRBD1 (6 bases). The CDR3 runs 16 residues. The V and J ends lost 5 bases and 6 bases respectively, with 20 bases between them. Germline CDR1 reads GTSNPN; CDR2 reads SVGIG (reference sequence). DNA for the CDR3: TGTGCCTGGGCCTTGGGGGGGGCAGGGGCTAATTCACCCCTCCACTTT. As protein: CAWALGGAGANSPLHF.

CDR3 protein: CAWSGGQGVNSPLHF. The CDR3 nucleotides read TGTGCCTGGAGTGGTGGACAGGGGGTAAATTCACCCCTCCACTTT. The chain combines TRBV30 with TRBJ1-6, with TRBD1 matching 10 bases. CDR1 is GTSNPN and CDR2 is SVGIG in the germline V gene (reference sequence). CDR3 length equals 15 residues. V was pared by 1 base and J by 7 bases, with 4 bases of the junction left unmatched.

As DNA, the CDR3 is TGTGCCAGCAGCCCCCGCGGGACAGCCAAACGGCCCCAGCATTTT. It codes for CASSPRGTAKRPQHF. The chain has TRBV27 and TRBJ1-5; TRBD1 agrees at 7 bases. The CDR3 has 15 residues. Germline CDR1 and CDR2: MNHEY and SMNVEV (reference sequence). With 6 bases clipped from V and 9 bases from J, the junction kept 14 bases outside the gene matches.

This clone came up a few times. In DNA, the CDR3 is TGTGCCAGCAGTGCAACTCCAGGGGGCCCGGATGGCTACACCTTC. It encodes CASSATPGGPDGYTF. This rearrangement joins TRBV25-1 to TRBJ1-2; 8 bases fit TRBD1. V lost 4 bases and J lost 6; bases outside the gene matches: 10. From germline, CDR1 is MGHDK and CDR2 SYGVNS. The CDR3 is 15 residues long.

CDR3 coding DNA: TGTGCCAGCTCACCACTTGGTGAAGGAGCTAACTATGGCTACACCTTC. Protein: CASSPLGEGANYGYTF. The chain joins TRBV18 to TRBJ1-2; no definite D call. The length of the CDR3 is 16 residues. Germline V gives CDR1 KGHSH, CDR2 LQKENI. The V end lost 1 base, the J end lost 0 bases, and 12 bases lay between the germline ends.

The genes are TRBV4-1 and TRBJ1-2, with D maybe TRBD1 (6 bases). This CDR3 region has 13 residues. V was trimmed by 4 bases and J by 5 bases, leaving 11 bases between them. Germline lookup yields CDR1 MGHRA and CDR2 YSYEKL. CDR3 bases: TGCGCCAGCAGCCCTCAAGGACAGTATGGCTACACCTTC. Amino acids: CASSPQGQYGYTF.

The rearrangement joins TRBV4-2 to TRBJ2-7; 11 bases agree with TRBD2. The V segment lost 0 bases and the J segment 2 bases; nucleotides outside the gene matches: 9. This CDR3 is 18 amino acids long. The germline V gene encodes CDR1 LGHNA and CDR2 YNFKEQ. The CDR3 nucleotides read TGTGCCAGCAGCCAAGATTCAGTAATGGGACTAGCGGCCTACGAGCAGTACTTC. Translating it yields CASSQDSVMGLAAYEQYF.

In this sample, this clone turned up a few times. The chain employs TRBV7-9 and TRBJ1-2, with TRBD1 matching over 10 bases. Germline assignment: CDR1 SEHNR and CDR2 FQNEAQ (reference sequence). CDR3 length equals 13 residues. V dropped 4 bases and J dropped 7; count of bases not matched to a gene: 3. For the CDR3, the DNA is TGTGCCAGCAGCTCTGGGACAGGGGTTGGCTACACCTTC. Amino acid sequence: CASSSGTGVGYTF.

J is TRBJ1-2 and V is TRBV6-5; 9 nucleotides align to TRBD1. Germline CDR1 is MNHEY and CDR2 is SVGAGI. The trim removed 0 bases at V and 7 bases at J, leaving 9 bases unmatched. This CDR3 is built from 16 residues. CDR3 protein: CASSYSETGTGSGYTF. The CDR3 DNA is TGTGCCAGCAGTTACTCGGAAACCGGGACAGGGTCTGGCTACACCTTC.

The genes are TRBV18 and TRBJ1-3; tentatively, D is TRBD1 (6 bases). This CDR3 contains 17 residues. V was trimmed by 2 bases and J by 0 bases, leaving 14 bases between them. Germline CDR1 and CDR2: KGHSH and LQKENI. This chain's CDR3 is CASSPTGTRNSGNTIYF. CDR3 DNA: TGTGCCAGCTCACCAACCGGGACACGGAACTCTGGAAACACCATATATTTT.

The chain joins TRBV7-9 to TRBJ2-1; no clear D. CDR1 is SEHNR and CDR2 is FQNEAQ in the germline V gene (reference sequence). Trimming left V 1 base short and J 9 bases short, with 7 bases between. The CDR3 runs to 12 residues. The CDR3 DNA follows: TGTGCCAGCAGCTTAGATGCCGGTGAGCAGTTCTTC. Encoded protein: CASSLDAGEQFF.

This clone has only a few counts. V usage is TRBV5-1 and J usage is TRBJ1-4, with D unclear. Germline V gene lookup returns CDR1 SGHRS and CDR2 YFSETQ. With 5 bases removed from V and 5 bases from J, the gap between germline ends came to 13 bases. There are 14 residues in the CDR3. In DNA, the CDR3 is TGCGCCAGCAGGGGAGAGCCCCTGAATGAAAAACTGTTTTTT. It translates to CASRGEPLNEKLFF.

This clone came up a few times. The V call is TRBV10-2, the J call TRBJ1-5; TRBD1 aligns across 7 bases. Germline lookup yields CDR1 WSHSY and CDR2 SAAADI. This CDR3 has 15 residues. The V and J ends lost 6 bases and 2 bases, in that order; junction bases with no gene match: 7. The CDR3 region has the DNA TGCGCCAGCAGCACACAGGGGACCGGCAATCAGCCCCAGCATTTT. It is translated as CASSTQGTGNQPQHF.

The chain uses TRBV12-5 and TRBJ2-1; 10 bases are shared with TRBD1. Trimming at V came to 1 base and at J to 5 bases, leaving 5 bases not matched to a gene. The CDR3 is 16 residues long. Germline assignment: CDR1 LGHNT and CDR2 FRNRAP. The CDR3 region is CASGLAEGQGNNEQFF. DNA for the CDR3: TGTGCTAGTGGTTTGGCAGAGGGACAGGGGAACAATGAGCAGTTCTTC.

This chain uses TRBV5-1 with TRBJ2-7; 9 bases map to TRBD1. CDR3 length equals 15 residues. CDR1 and CDR2 from the germline V gene are SGHRS and YFSETQ. Trimming at V came to 6 bases and at J to 2 bases, leaving 9 bases not matched to a gene. The CDR3 region is CASKIRDRATYEQYF. The CDR3, as DNA: TGCGCCAGCAAAATCCGGGACAGGGCTACCTACGAGCAGTACTTC.

The chain recombines TRBV10-3 with TRBJ1-2; no firm D call. CDR1 and CDR2 from the germline V gene are ENHRY and SYGVKD. Trimming left V 4 bases short and J 4 bases short, with 7 bases between. This CDR3 is 12 amino acids long. The CDR3 spells CAISGVTYGYTF. DNA for the CDR3: TGTGCCATCAGTGGCGTCACCTATGGCTACACCTTC.

The chain recombines TRBV11-3 with TRBJ1-4; TRBD1 matches 8 bases. The CDR3 is made up of 14 amino acids. Unmatched junction bases numbered 3, after V lost 6 bases and J lost 3 bases. Per germline, CDR1 SGHNT and CDR2 YENEEA. CDR3 bases: TGTGCCAGCAGGCCGGACAGGGCTAATGAAAAACTGTTTTTT. This encodes CASRPDRANEKLFF.

The chain is built from TRBV14 and TRBJ2-1, with 10 bases identical to TRBD2. This CDR3 has 15 residues. In germline, CDR1 is SGHDN, CDR2 FVKESK. The ends lost 3 bases at V and 6 bases at J; junction bases unmatched: 5. The CDR3 loop is CASSHRTSGRNEQFF. The CDR3 DNA sequence: TGTGCCAGCAGCCATCGGACTAGCGGACGCAATGAGCAGTTCTTC.

The V and J genes are TRBV6-1 and TRBJ1-1; D is uncertain. CDR1 is MNHNS and CDR2 is SASEGT in the germline V gene. V lost 8 bases and J lost 1, with 11 bases in between. The CDR3 extends over 13 amino acids. The CDR3 sequence: CASSRQENTEAFF. The CDR3 DNA reads as TGTGCCAGCTCGCGTCAGGAGAACACTGAAGCTTTCTTT.

The chain employs TRBV27 and TRBJ1-3; D not certain. The CDR3 consists of 16 residues. Per germline, CDR1 MNHEY and CDR2 SMNVEV (reference sequence). V was trimmed by 5 bases and J by 0 bases, leaving 14 bases between them. CDR3 nucleotides: TGTGCCAGCAGTCCCAGGACTGGTAGCTCTGGAAACACCATATATTTT. It specifies CASSPRTGSSGNTIYF.

The CDR3 sequence is CASSIQAGIQETQYF. DNA for the CDR3: TGTGCCAGTAGTATTCAGGCGGGAATTCAAGAGACCCAGTACTTC. The V and J genes are TRBV19 and TRBJ2-5, with D possibly being TRBD2 (6 bases). This CDR3 region has 15 residues. The ends were cut back, 3 bases at V and 2 bases at J, with 13 bases in the middle. Germline CDR1 is LNHDA and CDR2 is SQIVND (reference sequence).

V is TRBV6-1 and J is TRBJ1-3; D call uncertain. This CDR3 is 14 amino acids long. Trimming left V 4 bases short and J 2 bases short, with 9 bases between. Germline V gene lookup returns CDR1 MNHNS and CDR2 SASEGT. DNA for the CDR3: TGTGCCAGCAGTGGGGCGAGGGCTGGAAACACCATATATTTT. Its translation: CASSGARAGNTIYF.